Listed below are T cell receptor beta chains from one sample, sequenced in a study of T cell responses to AZD1222 COVID-19 vaccine. TCRdb's copy holds only in-frame clones and misses some; the assay was immunoSEQ multiplex PCR. Seen here are around 250,000 clones, about 92% observed once, and the top ten hold about 0.5%. Specimen: peripheral blood, collected on day 0 of AZD1222 vaccination. All receptors come from an adult in good health. CDR3s include the opening cysteine and the closing phenylalanine or tryptophan. The order of the fields is V gene, D gene, CDR3 protein. A D gene is named only where the DNA matches it firmly.

V gene: TRBV20-1
D gene: NA
CDR3 protein: CSASDTYEQYF

V gene: TRBV5-1
D gene: TRBD2
CDR3 protein: CASSGTSGFYEQYF

V gene: TRBV13
D gene: TRBD2
CDR3 protein: CASTFWGGGNEQFF

V gene: TRBV5-1
D gene: NA
CDR3 protein: CASSQNSNTGELFF

V gene: TRBV28
D gene: TRBD1
CDR3 protein: CASSERQGSNYGYTF

V gene: TRBV4-1
D gene: TRBD1
CDR3 protein: CASSQEDRVGPQHF

V gene: TRBV5-4
D gene: NA
CDR3 protein: CASSLALTESYEQYF

V gene: TRBV4-1
D gene: NA
CDR3 protein: CASSQEPGLDQPQHF

V gene: TRBV5-1
D gene: TRBD2
CDR3 protein: CASSSNSGLAGTGELFF

V gene: TRBV11-2
D gene: NA
CDR3 protein: CASSEGQGYRLQYF

V gene: TRBV24-1
D gene: NA
CDR3 protein: CATSDWGGSSTDTQYF

V gene: TRBV12-3/TRBV12-4
D gene: NA
CDR3 protein: CASSFSAGEQYF

V gene: TRBV5-4
D gene: TRBD2
CDR3 protein: CASSSGGGRDNEQFF

V gene: TRBV18
D gene: NA
CDR3 protein: CASSPPGRAGTDTQYF

V gene: TRBV5-6
D gene: NA
CDR3 protein: CASSFPHGELFF

V gene: TRBV9
D gene: NA
CDR3 protein: CASSESTNYGYTF

V gene: TRBV18
D gene: TRBD1
CDR3 protein: CASSLGTGLIAEAFF

V gene: TRBV25-1
D gene: NA
CDR3 protein: CASSEYKRSEQFF

V gene: TRBV5-4
D gene: NA
CDR3 protein: CASSLGQGGDEQYF

V gene: TRBV24-1
D gene: NA
CDR3 protein: CATSERGRQETQYF

V gene: TRBV9
D gene: NA
CDR3 protein: CASSAGDGVYEQYF

V gene: TRBV27
D gene: NA
CDR3 protein: CASSRDQPQHF

V gene: TRBV27
D gene: NA
CDR3 protein: CASSLSVGNYGYTF

V gene: TRBV5-6
D gene: NA
CDR3 protein: CASTPGGGIMNTEAFF

V gene: TRBV28
D gene: NA
CDR3 protein: CASSLRVASGELFF

V gene: TRBV10-3
D gene: TRBD2
CDR3 protein: CAISGVAGRAYNEQFF

V gene: TRBV28
D gene: TRBD1
CDR3 protein: CASIPQGVNTEAFF

V gene: TRBV9
D gene: TRBD1
CDR3 protein: CASSATGGSYEQYF

V gene: TRBV5-1
D gene: NA
CDR3 protein: CASTSSPGAWEQYF

V gene: TRBV2
D gene: NA
CDR3 protein: CASSADGRGYGYTF

V gene: TRBV7-9
D gene: NA
CDR3 protein: CASRQGWDEQYF

V gene: TRBV6-5
D gene: TRBD1
CDR3 protein: CASSSRQGTLVTEAFF

V gene: TRBV15
D gene: NA
CDR3 protein: CATSRDVGDTQYF

V gene: TRBV7-2
D gene: TRBD1
CDR3 protein: CASSLGQGGIEQYF

V gene: TRBV10-3
D gene: NA
CDR3 protein: CASLGGRGTEAFF

V gene: TRBV3-1/TRBV3-2
D gene: NA
CDR3 protein: CASSAVNTQYF

V gene: TRBV2
D gene: NA
CDR3 protein: CASSRSREGEQYF

V gene: TRBV10-3
D gene: NA
CDR3 protein: CAISEHGQKEPQHF

V gene: TRBV7-6
D gene: TRBD2
CDR3 protein: CASSPGLAGVSDTQYF

V gene: TRBV7-9
D gene: NA
CDR3 protein: CASSRWDVEGGGYTF

V gene: TRBV5-1
D gene: NA
CDR3 protein: CASSLGAGLNTEAFF